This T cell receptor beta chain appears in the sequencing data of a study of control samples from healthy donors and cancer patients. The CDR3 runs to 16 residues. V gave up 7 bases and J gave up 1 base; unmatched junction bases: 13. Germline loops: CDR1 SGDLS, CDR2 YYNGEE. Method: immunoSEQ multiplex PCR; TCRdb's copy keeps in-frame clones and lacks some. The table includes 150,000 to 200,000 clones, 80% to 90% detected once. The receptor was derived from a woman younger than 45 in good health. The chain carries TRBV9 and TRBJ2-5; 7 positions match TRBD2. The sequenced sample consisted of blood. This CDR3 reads CASGGGKYRSQETQYF. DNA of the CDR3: TGTGCCAGCGGGGGAGGGAAGTATAGGAGCCAAGAGACCCAGTACTTC.